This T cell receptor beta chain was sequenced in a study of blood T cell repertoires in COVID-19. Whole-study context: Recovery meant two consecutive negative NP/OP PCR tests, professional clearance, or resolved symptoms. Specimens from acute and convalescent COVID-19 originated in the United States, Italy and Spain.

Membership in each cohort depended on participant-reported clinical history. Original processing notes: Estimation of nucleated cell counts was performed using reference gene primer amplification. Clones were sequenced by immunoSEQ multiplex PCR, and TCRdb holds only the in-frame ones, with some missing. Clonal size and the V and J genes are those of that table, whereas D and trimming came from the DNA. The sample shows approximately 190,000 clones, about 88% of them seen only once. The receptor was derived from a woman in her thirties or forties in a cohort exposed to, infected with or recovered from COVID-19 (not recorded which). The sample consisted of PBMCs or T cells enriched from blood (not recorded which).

The CDR3: CASRYRGSTDTQYF. The CDR3 DNA reads as TGTGCCAGTAGGTACAGGGGATCCACAGATACGCAGTATTTT. The genes are TRBV19 and TRBJ2-3; TRBD1 matches at 7 bases. In germline, CDR1 is LNHDA, CDR2 SQIVND (reference sequence). This CDR3 contains 14 residues. J was trimmed by 2 bases and V by 6 bases; bases with no gene match: 5.